Listed here is a single T cell receptor (beta chain). Only one count was recorded for this clone. Its antigen is still unknown. Base qualities are not provided; no much larger clone lies one nucleotide away. Library preparation employed the immunoSEQ multiplex PCR assay. A mixture of 60 forward primers for TCR Vbeta segments and 13 reverse primers for TCR Jbeta segments was used in the multiplex PCR. The CDR3 region of rearranged TCR beta genes was amplified from genomic DNA with a multiplex PCR assay. The amplified TCR beta libraries were sequenced on the Illumina HiSeq System as 87-base-pair reads. Processing in the source paper ran as follows. A later analysis tallied tens of millions of unique TCR beta chains across the approximately 670 repertoires, and approximately 12 million of those chains were shared by two or more donors. To remove PCR and sequencing errors, raw reads were error-corrected and collapsed into unique sequences using a nearest-neighbor algorithm that merged closely related sequences. V, D and J gene segments were assigned by aligning CDR3 sequences to IMGT reference sequences. Each retained sequence needed at least a six-nucleotide match to both a V gene segment and a J gene segment. Rearrangements were classified as productive when the CDR3 lacked stop codons and remained in frame with V and J, and all other rearrangements were classified as non-productive. CDR3 was defined by IMGT convention, running from the second conserved V-encoded cysteine to the conserved J-encoded phenylalanine. The earlier analysis of a few hundred of the donors excluded any sequence lacking an unambiguous match to a single V gene segment. In an earlier analysis of approximately 590 of the donors, V segments were called functional above 56.7% productive rearrangements and were called segregating when the between-donor standard deviation exceeded 5%. A statistical classification framework was built for diagnosing cytomegalovirus status from the catalog of TCR beta chain sequences. In a later analysis, V and J genes were assigned by comparing TCR nucleotide sequences against IMGT/GENE-DB human TR gene sequences. In a later analysis, CDR3 sequences and most-parsimonious VDJ recombination scenarios were assigned using the TCRdist pipeline. In a later analysis, every TCR beta chain was defined by the combination of its CDR3 amino acid sequence and its V-gene family, and reads without a unique V-gene family were dropped. A later analysis removed nearly 600 highly shared, low-generation-probability nucleotide sequences to deal with suspected cross-contamination and a sequencing artifact. A later analysis calculated a clonal expansion index for each public chain from normalized within-repertoire ranks of inferred template counts. In a later analysis, generation probabilities were computed using a VDJ recombination model fitted to out-of-frame rearrangements, and the results were checked against IGoR. Hypergeometric tests were used in a later analysis to score TCR-TCR, TCR-HLA and TCR-CMV co-occurrence, with a repertoire-size bias correction applied to the TCR pairs. A later analysis estimated false discovery rates by permuting HLA or CMV assignments 20 times. In a later analysis, co-occurring TCRs were grouped using DBSCAN, and TCRdist sequence similarity was added for clustering within HLA-allele-positive subsets. Repertoires with fewer than 30,000 or more than 120,000 public chains, plus five repertoires with anomalous nucleotide sharing, were excluded from co-occurrence clustering. Held by TCRdb, this immuneACCESS table contains in-frame sequences only and omits some clones. Under half of the omission traces to an unresolved V gene where checked; the cause of the rest is unknown. V and J calls and clone size are as listed in that table; D and trimming were resolved from the DNA. This sample comprises 100,000 to 150,000 clones, roughly 78% of them detected only once. Approximately 8.4% of the sample belongs to the ten largest clones.

The cohort was made up of 666 healthy bone marrow donors. At the time of sampling, every cohort member was nominally healthy, though immune exposures that went unrecorded were likely present. The donor tested CMV seropositive, placing the donor among the 290 or so seropositive members of the cohort. A peripheral blood sample was provided by each donor, and peripheral blood mononuclear cells were used for TCR beta sequencing. The Qiagen DNeasy Blood Extraction Kit was used to extract genomic DNA from the blood cell samples. Between the V and J ends, shortened by 5 bases and 0 bases respectively, the junction contains 11 bases. The germline V gene (reference sequence) gives CDR1 as LNHDA and CDR2 as SQIVND. Counted from cysteine to phenylalanine, this CDR3 has 16 amino acids. Solely the CDR3 DNA is kept, with 48 bases framed from the first base. These data come from a study of cytomegalovirus exposure and HLA in healthy donors (TCRdb year 2017). In terms of the full investigation: According to an earlier analysis of a few hundred of the donors, about 179 million T cells yielded approximately 120 million unique TCR beta sequences and roughly 280 Gb of sequence data. An early release covering more than 500 HLA-typed donors comprised 250 to 350 gigabases of sequencing data and 65 million to 100 million unique TCR sequences. Of the approximately 400 genotyped donors, approximately 83% fell in the genetic ancestry cluster associated with self-reported Caucasian donors. The study was designed to test whether signatures of past pathogen exposure could be identified by cataloging public T cell receptors. The T cell repertoires of 666 subjects were profiled by immunosequencing and related to cytomegalovirus serostatus. A separate validation cohort of some 130 different subjects was used in addition to the roughly 720-subject first cohort. To predict cytomegalovirus infection status, the study combined high-throughput TCR immunosequencing, statistical association of individual TCRs with disease status, and machine learning. A later analysis re-analyzed previously published TCR beta repertoires from approximately 700 donors and added high-resolution HLA genotyping to study TCR occurrence patterns. Rather than using new phenotypic data, the later analysis identified candidate immune exposures from TCR beta sequences and from how often those sequences occurred across donors. In an earlier analysis of roughly 580 of the donors, high-throughput TCR beta sequencing was used to judge whether each TCR beta V gene segment behaved as functional or pseudogenic. Donor age, sex, ethnicity and CMV serostatus were compiled together with the repertoire data. A later genetic analysis used genome-wide SNP genotypes for 398 of the 666 donors, treating that subset as a discovery cohort. Every discovery cohort repertoire had been produced on one sequencing platform. Class I and class II HLA loci were covered by the typing at four-digit resolution. Typing coverage differed by locus: A, B, C, DRB1 and DQB1 were typed in roughly 629-630 donors, DQA1 in 500 to 550, DPA1 in 600 to 610, and DPB1 in 472. Roughly five DR-DQ haplotypes were handled as single units for association and clustering because linkage in the cohort was strong. Among around 400 genotyped donors of the cohort, an average of approximately 240,000 unique TCR beta nucleotide sequences was sequenced per donor, of which approximately 19% were non-productive.

Beyond this particular receptor, the publication reports: According to a later genetic analysis, donors in an Asian-associated ancestry cluster had fewer N-insertions in productive TCRs than the roughly 660-donor mean. In both the original and validation cohorts, the classifier was reported to diagnose cytomegalovirus status with high specificity and sensitivity. V-gene and J-gene trimming of TCR beta chains was associated with a missense DCLRE1C variant in a later genetic analysis, and the association was replicated in an independent cohort. The 87-base-pair reads could not distinguish some IMGT-functional V segments, including TRBV6-2 and TRBV6-3, so those segments were excluded. Because counts were too low, about 18 rarely observed V segments, including chromosome 9 orphons, were excluded from the earlier analysis of 587 of the donors. At a false discovery rate of 0.05, a later analysis linked some 18,000 TCR beta sequences to specific HLA alleles. A cluster of highly shared sequence variants was judged likely to represent a technical artifact of the sequencing pipeline. In an earlier analysis of over 550 of the donors, most TCR beta V segments were observed in productive rearrangements about 87% or about 30% of the time, broadly matching IMGT annotations. Across donors, most TCR sequences were observed very rarely, whereas some public TCRs were present in many individuals. Immune exposure information for the cohort was limited to CMV serostatus. Correlated functional status among segregating V segments might be attributable to linkage disequilibrium, but an unknown experimental factor could not be ruled out. In a later analysis, HLA-associated TCR beta chains were found to be more clonally expanded and to have lower generation probabilities than equally common non-associated chains. In vitro tests confirmed that three of the cytomegalovirus-associated TCR beta chains recognize cytomegalovirus antigens. Several of the top co-occurrence clusters appeared to be linked to parvovirus B19, influenza, CMV and Epstein-Barr virus, according to a later analysis. In this cohort, only TCR beta chains were sequenced, and detectable features were limited by the absence of alpha or paired-chain data. The study gave a list of about 150 TCR beta chains associated with cytomegalovirus. HLA typing was unavailable for some donors at each locus, so association tests used only the typed subset. When HLA alleles, especially DR and DQ, strongly co-occurred, attributing TCR associations to individual alleles was difficult. The presence/absence analyses assumed that sequencing depth was roughly uniform across donors, and that assumption may not be true. In a later analysis, most CMV-associated TCR beta chains were found to appear HLA-restricted, with HLA associations seemingly driven largely by CMV exposure. A further reported finding was that TCR beta sequences accurately predicted the HLA-A and HLA-B alleles for most subjects in the first cohort. In a later analysis, TCR association rates were found to vary across HLA loci, with the most associated TCRs seen for DRB1 alleles and the fewest for HLA-C alleles. According to the authors, the approach could potentially be generalized to other disease states and immunological phenotypes.

The rearrangement combines TRBV19 with TRBJ2-6, with TRBD2 as a weak D call on 6 bases. Sequencing was done on a sample of PBMCs. The source is a man between 25 and 39 years old in good health and CMV-seropositive. Read as DNA, the sequence is TGTGCCAGTAGTCGGGACGGGAGCTCTGGGGCCAACGTCCTGACTTTC. Translated, this gives CASSRDGSSGANVLTF.